A selection of T cell receptor beta chains follows, all from one sample in a study of monozygotic twins with inflammatory bowel disease. With the 5' RACE reads reprocessed, TCRdb shows one record per CDR3 protein and no DNA. In total, the table holds about 210,000 distinct CDR3 sequences. The sequencing sample was made of blood. These receptors were collected from a human donor with ulcerative colitis or Crohn's disease, or a healthy co-twin of an affected twin (not recorded which). The CDR3 runs from the conserved cysteine through the conserved F or W.

TRBV4-2	TRBJ2-3	CASSQESPGGPATDTQYF
TRBV11-2	TRBJ1-2	CASSSPTRRNRTGYTF
TRBV7-7	TRBJ2-5	CASSYSPTPEETQYF
TRBV20-1	TRBJ2-3	CSATLRTGETDTQYF
TRBV7-7	TRBJ2-3	CASSSGQRTDTQYF
TRBV5-1	TRBJ2-5	CASSTGTGGVTQYF
TRBV5-1	TRBJ2-1	CASVPGTGGINEQFF
TRBV7-8	TRBJ2-7	CASRPKTTQGVSYEQYF
TRBV28	TRBJ2-7	CASSKVPPYEQYF
TRBV20-1	TRBJ1-5	CSARQLLNQPQHF
TRBV20-1	TRBJ2-1	CSVVGPSSYNEQFF
TRBV12-3/TRBV12-4	TRBJ1-1	CASSLVGGGMGYTEAFF
TRBV7-9	TRBJ1-3	CASRFLGNTIYF
TRBV20-1	TRBJ2-4	CSAGLGNTKNIQYF
TRBV4-1	TRBJ1-5	CASSPEGPRSGRNQPQHF
TRBV5-4	TRBJ1-2	CASSLWGQVYVDTF